These 17 T cell receptor beta chains were all obtained from the same sample, sequenced in a study of blood T cell repertoires in COVID-19. Profiling relied on immunoSEQ multiplex PCR, and the TCRdb table lists in-frame clones only, not all of them. The repertoire holds 300,000 to 450,000 clones, with 85% as singletons. What was sequenced was peripheral blood. All receptors derive from a woman between 18 and 30 years old with acute or convalescent COVID-19.

The chain links TRBV6-5 to TRBJ1-2; no clear D. The CDR3 runs to 13 residues. V was shortened by 6 bases and J by 5 bases, with 13 bases between the two germline ends. Germline loops: CDR1 MNHEY, CDR2 SVGAGI. CDR3: CASRIRFEYGYTF. The DNA for the CDR3 is TGTGCCAGCAGAATCAGGTTTGAGTATGGCTACACCTTC.

The chain uses TRBV5-6 and TRBJ1-1; 8 positions agree with TRBD1. CDR3 size: 16 residues. The V segment lost 0 bases and the J segment 1 base; nucleotides outside the gene matches: 5. CDR1 SGHDT and CDR2 YYEEEE come from the germline V gene. The CDR3 DNA reads as TGTGCCAGCAGCTTGGGAACCGGGACAGGGAACACTGAAGCTTTCTTT. Amino acids: CASSLGTGTGNTEAFF.

This clone has just a few counts. This chain uses TRBV9 with TRBJ2-3; 13 positions agree with TRBD2. J lost 2 bases, V lost 5 bases, and 5 bases had no gene match. CDR3 size: 16 residues. Germline V gene sequence: CDR1 SGDLS, CDR2 YYNGEE. The CDR3: CASSPTSGGNTDTQYF. The CDR3 DNA reads TGTGCCAGCAGTCCGACTAGCGGGGGGAACACAGATACGCAGTATTTT.

CDR3 sequence: CASSDGGGATDTQYF. CDR3 sequence (DNA): TGCGCCAGCTCCGACGGGGGGGGAGCTACAGATACGCAGTATTTT. The rearrangement joins TRBV10-2 to TRBJ2-3, with 8 bases matching TRBD2. J gave up 3 bases and V 8 bases, and 10 bases lay outside the gene matches. The CDR3 is made up of 15 amino acids. Germline CDR1 reads WSHSY; CDR2 reads SAAADI.

J is TRBJ2-7 and V is TRBV3-1 (or the pseudogene TRBV3-2); 8 positions agree with TRBD1. The CDR3 is made up of 14 amino acids. The germline gives CDR1 LGHDT, CDR2 YNNKEL (reference sequence). V lost 3 bases, J lost 3 bases, and 4 bases stayed unmatched. For the CDR3, the DNA is TGTGCCAGCAGCCACGGACAGGGACACTACGAGCAGTACTTC. Translating it yields CASSHGQGHYEQYF.

The rearrangement links TRBV11-3 to TRBJ1-1, with TRBD1 matching 10 bases. The ends lost 5 bases at V and 6 bases at J; junction bases unmatched: 9. Germline loops: CDR1 SGHNT, CDR2 YENEEA. CDR3 length: 15 residues. CDR3 bases: TGTGCCAGCAGCCTAACCGGGACAGGGGTTCCTGAAGCTTTCTTT. Translating gives CASSLTGTGVPEAFF.

The chain joins TRBV18 to TRBJ2-1; the match to TRBD2 covers 11 bases. This CDR3 spans 14 amino acids. Germline assignment: CDR1 KGHSH and CDR2 LQKENI. With 3 bases clipped from V and 10 bases from J, the junction kept 5 bases outside the gene matches. The CDR3 DNA is TGTGCCAGCTCACCCACTAGCGGGGGAGGGGAGCAGTTCTTC. As protein: CASSPTSGGGEQFF.

As DNA, the CDR3 is TGTGCCAGCATGGGTCAACAGGGGTACTATGGCTACACCTTC. Amino acids: CASMGQQGYYGYTF. V and J are TRBV7-9 and TRBJ1-2, with 7 bases fitting TRBD1. The CDR3 length is 14 residues. Germline V gives CDR1 SEHNR, CDR2 FQNEAQ (reference sequence). Germline trimming cut 7 bases from V and 3 bases from J; bases unmatched to any gene: 8.

The chain is built from TRBV14 and TRBJ2-1; TRBD2 agrees at 8 bases. The germline V gene encodes CDR1 SGHDN and CDR2 FVKESK. V lost 5 bases to trimming and J lost 5 bases; unmatched junction nucleotides: 14. The CDR3 spans 17 residues. In nucleotides, the CDR3 is TGTGCCAGCAGCAAAAGCGTACTAGGACTAGCTGACAATGAGCAGTTCTTC. Amino acid sequence: CASSKSVLGLADNEQFF. The variable domain in full, with the rest retrieved from reference TRBV14 and TRBJ2-1, is EAGVTQFPSHSVIEKGQTVTLRCDPISGHDNLYWYRRVMGKEIKFLLHFVKESKQDESGMPNNRFLAERTGGTYSTLKVQPAELEDSGVYFCASSKSVLGLADNEQFFGPGTRLTVL.

Regarding this clone: An end of the junction differs from the germline gene, which may be a read error. V is TRBV6-2 or TRBV6-3 and J is TRBJ2-7; a weak D match, TRBD1 (6 bases). The CDR3 has 13 amino acids. CDR1 and CDR2 (germline): MNHEY, SVGEGT. CDR3 amino acids: CASSQVQGVFLTF. CDR3 in DNA: TGTGCCAGCAGCCAGGTACAGGGAGTTTTTCTTACCTTC.

The CDR3 reads CAWRLPGGRAEAFF. In DNA, the CDR3 is TGTGCCTGGAGGCTCCCGGGGGGACGGGCTGAAGCTTTCTTT. The chain has TRBV30 and TRBJ1-1; D may be TRBD1 (5 bases). CDR3 length equals 14 residues. Trimming cost V 3 bases and J 6 bases, with 17 bases left between them. Germline V lookup: CDR1 GTSNPN, CDR2 SVGIG (reference sequence).

The V call is TRBV9, the J call TRBJ1-2; D is possibly TRBD1 (6 bases). The CDR3 length is 15 residues. Between the trimmed V and J ends, which lost 3 bases and 1 base, there was a span of 13 bases. Looked up from germline, CDR1 is SGDLS and CDR2 is YYNGEE. The CDR3 here is CASSETGTYNYGYTF. DNA of the CDR3: TGTGCCAGCAGCGAAACAGGGACCTATAACTATGGCTACACCTTC.

The chain is built from TRBV29-1 and TRBJ2-3; weak D call: TRBD1 (5 bases). Trimming shortened V by 8 bases and J by 2 bases, and 11 bases separated the two germline ends. The CDR3 extends over 12 amino acids. Germline V gene lookup returns CDR1 SQVTM and CDR2 ANQGSEA. As DNA, the CDR3 is TGCAGCACCTGGACACTCACAGATACGCAGTATTTT. It yields the protein CSTWTLTDTQYF.

V usage is TRBV24-1 and J usage is TRBJ2-3; TRBD1 might be the D (6 bases). CDR1 KGHDR and CDR2 SFDVKD come from the germline V gene. Trimming took off 0 bases at V and 2 bases at J, with 11 bases between the two ends. This CDR3 comprises 16 residues. The CDR3, as DNA: TGTGCCACCAGTGATTTGGTGGACAGTTCCACAGATACGCAGTATTTT. Its translation: CATSDLVDSSTDTQYF.

This clone was picked up a small number of times. The chain uses TRBV7-9 and TRBJ2-7; 7 bases map to TRBD2. The CDR3 loop spans 15 amino acids. The germline gives CDR1 SEHNR, CDR2 FQNEAQ (reference sequence). V was clipped by 2 bases and J by 3 bases; unmatched bases: 7. CDR3 DNA sequence: TGTGCCAGCAGCTTAATTACTGGCGGGAGCTACGAGCAGTACTTC. Its translation: CASSLITGGSYEQYF.

J is TRBJ2-1 and V is TRBV10-3; 7 nucleotides line up with TRBD1. The CDR3 extends over 15 amino acids. Looked up from germline, CDR1 is ENHRY and CDR2 is SYGVKD. The CDR3 region is CASSDRQGDYNEQFF. DNA of the CDR3: TGTGCTTCATCAGACCGCCAGGGGGACTACAATGAGCAGTTCTTC.

On this clone itself: Other nucleotide sequences from this sample produce the same CDR3. This chain connects TRBV12-3 or TRBV12-4 to TRBJ1-1; D ambiguous. The CDR3 length is 13 residues. The germline V and J ends were trimmed by 4 bases and 1 base, with 7 bases remaining between them. CDR3 coding DNA: TGTGCCAGCAGTTCCACCGGGAACACTGAAGCTTTCTTT. Its translation: CASSSTGNTEAFF.